This T cell receptor beta chain was observed in a study of spatial heterogeneity in lung cancer. TCRdb independently ran MiXCR on the 5' RACE reads; one entry per CDR3 protein. Here the sample spans under 25,000 distinct CDR3 sequences, roughly 10% being singletons. Regarding time point: blood at routine non-recurrence follow-up after resection. Without sorting, whole RNA was sequenced from tumor, nontumor lung or frozen PBMC. This clonotype occurred many times. The CDR3 loop spans 15 amino acids. From germline, CDR1 is SGHRS and CDR2 YFSETQ. V shed 6 bases and J 6 bases; nucleotides not matched to a gene: 10.

This TCR was sampled from a female donor with early-stage non-small cell lung cancer. The material was PBMCs, obtained at follow-up. The chain uses TRBV5-1 and TRBJ2-1, with 9 bases matching TRBD1. In DNA, the CDR3 is TGCGCCAGCACTGAACAGGGGGCGCGTCTCAATGAGCAGTTCTTC. Amino acid sequence: CASTEQGARLNEQFF.